The 29 T cell receptor beta chains reported below all come from one sample, sequenced in a study of persistence of HIV-infected CD4 T cells. Nonspecific anti-CD3/anti-CD28 bead stimulation represents the broad CD4+ T cell repertoire. Responding CD4+ T cells were sorted by upregulation of both CD40 ligand and CD69. The antigens of these receptors remain unknown. Sequencing used immunoSEQ version 4 in survey mode. The table came from immunoSEQ multiplex PCR; TCRdb's copy has only in-frame clones and leaves some out. The table records about 43,000 clones, 89% of them present only once. The source material was CD4+ T cells sorted from PBMCs after roughly 17-hour stimulation, sampled from a patient who received antiretroviral therapy. The receptor set was obtained from an adult man with HIV who was CMV-seropositive.

This chain links TRBV7-2 with TRBJ1-6, with 7 bases matching TRBD1. Germline-derived CDR1 and CDR2 are SGHTA and FQGNSA. The CDR3 totals 16 residues. The trim removed 5 bases at V and 2 bases at J, leaving 6 bases unmatched. The CDR3 nucleotides are TGTGCCAGCAGCCCCAGGGGGAAGACCTATAATTCACCCCTCCACTTT. Protein sequence: CASSPRGKTYNSPLHF.

The chain carries TRBV12-3 or TRBV12-4 and TRBJ1-5; D not certain. Trimming left V 5 bases short and J 5 bases short, with 7 bases between. CDR3 length equals 12 residues. As DNA, the CDR3 is TGTGCCAGCAGTCCCCCATATCAGCCCCAGCATTTT. This encodes CASSPPYQPQHF.

This clone was seen only once. This chain uses TRBV7-9 with TRBJ2-1; D call uncertain. Germline V gene sequence: CDR1 SEHNR, CDR2 FQNEAQ (reference sequence). The CDR3 extends over 14 amino acids. V lost 1 base and J lost 0, with 4 bases in between. The CDR3 spells CASSLGSSYNEQFF. The CDR3 DNA reads as TGTGCCAGCAGCTTAGGGAGCTCCTACAATGAGCAGTTCTTC.

This sequence joins TRBV19 and TRBJ2-7; 12 positions agree with TRBD1. Germline assignment: CDR1 LNHDA and CDR2 SQIVND (reference sequence). The CDR3 extends over 17 amino acids. V was clipped by 8 bases and J by 4 bases; unmatched bases: 15. The DNA for the CDR3 is TGTGCCAGTTCCTACCGGGGACAGGGGGCTGGTAGGTACGAGCAGTACTTC. Translation: CASSYRGQGAGRYEQYF.

The V gene is TRBV14, the J gene TRBJ2-7; perhaps TRBD1 as D (6 bases). The CDR3 contains 13 residues. Trimming took off 4 bases at V and 5 bases at J, with 12 bases between the two ends. The germline gives CDR1 SGHDN, CDR2 FVKESK. The CDR3 spells CASSLVTGNEQYF. The CDR3 DNA follows: TGTGCCAGCAGCCTGGTGACAGGTAACGAGCAGTACTTC.

The chain employs TRBV2 and TRBJ2-7, with 7 positions matching TRBD1. The junction had 11 bases not matched to a gene; V was cut back by 6 bases and J by 3 bases. The length of the CDR3 is 15 residues. CDR1 is SNHLY, CDR2 FYNNEI, per germline. The CDR3 protein is CASRDRDRSYYEQYF. The DNA for the CDR3 is TGTGCCAGCAGGGACCGGGACAGAAGCTACTACGAGCAGTACTTC.

The chain uses TRBV3-1 (or the pseudogene TRBV3-2) and TRBJ2-1, with D possibly being TRBD1 (5 bases). CDR1 and CDR2 from the germline V gene are LGHDT and YNNKEL (reference sequence). The CDR3 is 15 residues long. V dropped 6 bases and J dropped 0 bases, with 12 bases sitting between them. Here the CDR3 reads CASRETANSYNEQFF. Written as DNA, the CDR3 is TGTGCCAGCAGGGAGACAGCAAACTCCTACAATGAGCAGTTCTTC.

The rearrangement uses TRBV3-1 (or the pseudogene TRBV3-2) and TRBJ1-1; D ambiguous. The CDR3 is made up of 12 amino acids. The V end was cut by 6 bases, the J end by 7 bases, with 12 bases between. The V gene's germline CDR1 is LGHDT and CDR2 YNNKEL (reference sequence). In DNA form, the CDR3 reads TGTGCCAGCAGTCCCGGGAGGTTTGAAGCTTTCTTT. It translates to CASSPGRFEAFF.

J is TRBJ1-5 and V is TRBV19; the D gene is possibly TRBD1 (5 bases). CDR1 and CDR2 from the germline V gene are LNHDA and SQIVND (reference sequence). Trimming removed 6 bases from V and 3 bases from J, with 12 bases in between. This CDR3 region has 14 residues. CDR3 in amino acids: CASSGGGNNQPQHF. CDR3 DNA sequence: TGTGCCAGTAGCGGGGGGGGAAACAATCAGCCCCAGCATTTT.

This clone is a singleton in its sample. This rearrangement joins TRBV18 to TRBJ1-4; 10 nucleotides align to TRBD1. The CDR3 has 15 residues. CDR1 and CDR2 (germline): KGHSH, LQKENI. With V trimmed by 3 bases and J by 5 bases, 3 bases remained unmatched. The CDR3 protein is CASSPWTGGNEKLFF. CDR3 nucleotide sequence: TGTGCCAGCTCACCCTGGACAGGGGGAAATGAAAAACTGTTTTTT.

J is TRBJ2-7 and V is TRBV10-3; tentatively, D is TRBD1 (6 bases). The CDR3 is 16 amino acids. V was clipped by 2 bases and J by 0 bases, with 14 bases between them. The germline V gene has CDR1 ENHRY and CDR2 SYGVKD. The CDR3 DNA reads as TGTGCCATCAGTGAGGGGACATCCTCCTACTCCTACGAGCAGTACTTC. It translates to CAISEGTSSYSYEQYF.

This sequence joins TRBV3-1 (or the pseudogene TRBV3-2) and TRBJ2-1; D may be TRBD1 (5 bases). Trimming took 4 bases from V and 4 from J, leaving 11 bases between them. Germline-derived CDR1 and CDR2 are LGHDT and YNNKEL (reference sequence). The CDR3 contains 14 residues. CDR3 in amino acids: CASSPRDRYNEQFF. CDR3 in DNA: TGTGCCAGCAGCCCACGTGACAGATACAATGAGCAGTTCTTC.

The gene calls are TRBV5-8 and TRBJ1-5, with 9 bases matching TRBD1. The CDR3 has 17 amino acids. The ends lost 3 bases at V and 5 bases at J; junction bases unmatched: 12. Germline CDR1 SGHTS, CDR2 YDEGEE. In nucleotides, the CDR3 is TGTGCCAGCAGCTCCCCGCGGGACAGGGTACTTTATCAGCCCCAGCATTTT. Amino acid sequence: CASSSPRDRVLYQPQHF.

The chain employs TRBV5-5 and TRBJ2-2, with TRBD1 matching 7 bases. Germline V gene sequence: CDR1 SGHKS, CDR2 YYEKEE (reference sequence). The CDR3 is 16 amino acids. V gave up 0 bases and J gave up 2 bases; unmatched junction bases: 4. The CDR3 nucleotides read TGTGCCAGCAGCTTGGGTGGGACAGTTAACACCGGGGAGCTGTTTTTT. Amino acid sequence: CASSLGGTVNTGELFF.

This clone was observed once. The chain couples TRBV28 to TRBJ1-6; D is uncertain. CDR1 and CDR2 from the germline V gene are MDHEN and SYDVKM. V was trimmed by 1 base and J by 7 bases, leaving 11 bases between them. This CDR3 is 15 amino acids long. This CDR3 reads CASSLSPGVNSPLHF. The CDR3 coding sequence is TGTGCCAGCAGTTTATCCCCTGGGGTAAATTCACCCCTCCACTTT.

CDR3: CASSFGTDEQFF. DNA of the CDR3: TGTGCCAGCAGCTTCGGGACAGATGAGCAGTTCTTC. The chain is built from TRBV7-9 and TRBJ2-1; the match to TRBD1 covers 7 bases. Germline V gene sequence: CDR1 SEHNR, CDR2 FQNEAQ (reference sequence). Losses at the gene ends were 3 bases for V and 8 bases for J; bases not matched to a gene: 1. CDR3 length: 12 residues.

The rearrangement uses TRBV27 and TRBJ2-7; tentatively, D is TRBD1 (6 bases). This CDR3 spans 15 amino acids. Trimming left V 5 bases short and J 1 base short, with 15 bases between. Germline CDR1 is MNHEY and CDR2 is SMNVEV (reference sequence). CDR3 residues: CASSPRTVLSYEQYF. In DNA, the CDR3 is TGTGCCAGCAGTCCTCGGACAGTACTATCCTACGAGCAGTACTTC.

This clone has a single count. The gene calls are TRBV27 and TRBJ2-7; D is possibly TRBD2 (5 bases). The germline CDR1 and CDR2 sequences are MNHEY and SMNVEV (reference sequence). V was clipped by 2 bases and J by 6 bases, with 17 bases between them. The CDR3 is 15 amino acids. CDR3 residues: CASSLTAQTRGEQYF. The DNA for the CDR3 is TGTGCCAGCAGTTTAACGGCCCAGACCCGGGGCGAGCAGTACTTC.

The chain has TRBV6-1 and TRBJ2-2; perhaps TRBD2 as D (6 bases). The germline V gene encodes CDR1 MNHNS and CDR2 SASEGT. With 0 bases removed from V and 0 bases from J, the gap between germline ends came to 8 bases. The CDR3 extends over 16 amino acids. CDR3 sequence reads: CASSEARGTNTGELFF. CDR3 in DNA: TGTGCCAGCAGTGAAGCGCGGGGAACGAACACCGGGGAGCTGTTTTTT.

This clone showed up just once. This rearrangement joins TRBV24-1 to TRBJ2-5, with 10 bases identical to TRBD1. Germline CDR1 reads KGHDR; CDR2 reads SFDVKD. The CDR3 has 15 residues. The J segment lost 1 base and the V segment lost 5 bases, leaving 3 bases of the junction unmatched. The CDR3 DNA reads as TGTGCCACCAGTGTGGGACAGGGGTTCCAAGAGACCCAGTACTTC. This codes for CATSVGQGFQETQYF.

The rearrangement links TRBV7-2 to TRBJ1-1; 7 nucleotides agree with TRBD1. The length of the CDR3 is 14 residues. The junction had 10 bases not matched to a gene; V was cut back by 5 bases and J by 7 bases. Germline V gene sequence: CDR1 SGHTA, CDR2 FQGNSA. DNA for the CDR3: TGTGCCAGCAGCCCACGGACAGGATCTATTGAAGCTTTCTTT. Translated: CASSPRTGSIEAFF.

CDR3 sequence (DNA): TGTGCCAGCAGCCAAGAAAGCCAGGGTTTCTCTGGAAACACCATATATTTT. Residues: CASSQESQGFSGNTIYF. The V and J genes are TRBV3-1 (or the pseudogene TRBV3-2) and TRBJ1-3; TRBD1 might be the D (5 bases). V gave up 0 bases and J gave up 0 bases, with 12 bases separating them. This CDR3 is 17 amino acids long. CDR1 is LGHDT and CDR2 is YNNKEL in the germline V gene (reference sequence).

This chain connects TRBV5-4 to TRBJ2-1, with D perhaps TRBD1 (6 bases). The V gene lost 0 bases and the J gene lost 0 bases, with 13 bases spanning the gap. The CDR3 covers 17 residues. Germline V gene sequence: CDR1 SGHNT, CDR2 YYREEE (reference sequence). CDR3 in DNA: TGTGCCAGCAGCTTGGGACCGACAGGCAGCTCCTACAATGAGCAGTTCTTC. Its protein product is CASSLGPTGSSYNEQFF.

V usage is TRBV19 and J usage is TRBJ1-6; D possibly corresponds to TRBD1 (6 bases). V was shortened by 6 bases and J by 4 bases, with 16 bases between the two germline ends. The germline CDR1 and CDR2 sequences are LNHDA and SQIVND (reference sequence). CDR3 length: 16 amino acids. The CDR3, as DNA: TGTGCCAGTAGACAGGGTGCGGCAGAGTATAATTCACCCCTCCACTTT. This sequence encodes CASRQGAAEYNSPLHF.

The chain combines TRBV5-1 with TRBJ1-1; D might be TRBD1 (5 bases). Germline CDR1 SGHRS, CDR2 YFSETQ. Trimming stripped 0 bases from V and 3 bases from J, with 15 bases between. CDR3 size: 16 residues. The CDR3 coding sequence is TGCGCCAGCAGCTTGGGAGGGGAGTGGGGGTACACTGAAGCTTTCTTT. Amino acid sequence: CASSLGGEWGYTEAFF.

V gene TRBV5-1 combines with J gene TRBJ2-7; 10 bases agree with TRBD1. CDR1 and CDR2 (germline): SGHRS, YFSETQ. There are 15 residues in the CDR3. With 6 bases clipped from V and 3 bases from J, the junction kept 9 bases outside the gene matches. The CDR3 DNA is TGCGCCAGCAACTCGACAGGGGGCAAGAACTACGAGCAGTACTTC. It encodes CASNSTGGKNYEQYF.

The gene calls are TRBV21-1 and TRBJ1-1; the table names TRBD1, a call not compared with the DNA. TRBV21-1 is flagged as a pseudogene. This CDR3 region has 16 residues. CDR3 in DNA: TGTGCCAGCAGCGAAAACAGGGGGCCTTTGAACACTGAAGCTTTCTTT. Translated: CASSENRGPLNTEAFF.

V and J are TRBV14 and TRBJ1-1, with D unresolved. The CDR3 extends over 11 amino acids. The V end was cut by 4 bases, the J end by 10 bases, with 10 bases between. Germline CDR1 reads SGHDN; CDR2 reads FVKESK. The CDR3 DNA sequence: TGTGCCAGCAGCCCCGGTTACGGAGCTTTCTTT. This encodes CASSPGYGAFF.

This clone was detected only once. The chain has TRBV5-1 and TRBJ2-6, with D possibly called TRBD1 or TRBD2 (5 bases each). Trimming took off 0 bases at V and 0 bases at J, with 13 bases between the two ends. The CDR3 contains 18 residues. Germline CDR1 and CDR2: SGHRS and YFSETQ. The chain's CDR3 is CASSLAGSWGSGANVLTF. The CDR3 DNA follows: TGCGCCAGCAGCTTGGCAGGGAGTTGGGGCTCTGGGGCCAACGTCCTGACTTTC.